The 18 T cell receptor beta chains given below trace back to one sample, sequenced in a study of T cells in Graves' hyperthyroidism and ophthalmopathy. The TCR beta CDR3 regions underwent amplification using RNA transcripts as the source. Primed by the HTBI set, a first-round RT-PCR was run on the TCR CDR3. TCRdb recomputed calls from the multiplex PCR reads with MiXCR, one row per CDR3 protein. Of about 610,000 distinct CDR3 sequences listed, 14% to 15% were seen once; the top ten hold 4.3%. Source material: blood. Receptor source: a woman between 40 and 50 years old with Graves' ophthalmopathy.

This clonotype occurred many times. The rearrangement joins TRBV13 to TRBJ1-1; TRBD1 is a possible D gene (6 bases). Trimming shortened V by 8 bases and J by 0 bases, and 13 bases separated the two germline ends. This CDR3 spans 14 amino acids. CDR1 PRHDT and CDR2 FYEKMQ come from the germline V gene (reference sequence). CDR3 loop: CASRPGTMNTEAFF. CDR3 DNA sequence: TGTGCCAGCCGGCCCGGGACAATGAACACTGAAGCTTTCTTT.

This clonotype was recorded at least ten times. The chain recombines TRBV28 with TRBJ1-3; D is unresolved. The CDR3 extends over 12 amino acids. The germline CDR1 and CDR2 sequences are MDHEN and SYDVKM. V lost 10 bases and J 4 bases, leaving 11 bases between the germline ends. CDR3 DNA sequence: TGTGCCACCCAAACTTTGGGAAACACCATATATTTT. Translated: CATQTLGNTIYF.

This clonotype occurred once. V usage is TRBV20-1 and J usage is TRBJ1-1; D not certain. Trimming took 1 base from V and 8 from J, leaving 8 bases between them. Germline-derived CDR1 and CDR2 are DFQATT and SNEGSKA (reference sequence). The CDR3 runs 11 residues. CDR3 DNA sequence: TGCAGTGCTAGAGGAGAACGGGAAGCTTTCTTT. It codes for CSARGEREAFF.

The chain couples TRBV14 to TRBJ1-2; 7 bases agree with TRBD1. CDR3 length: 15 residues. The germline CDR1 and CDR2 sequences are SGHDN and FVKESK. The J segment lost 2 bases and the V segment lost 0 bases, leaving 3 bases of the junction unmatched. The DNA of the CDR3 is TGTGCCAGCAGCCAAGAATCGGGACAGAACTATGGCTACACCTTC. This encodes CASSQESGQNYGYTF.

This clonotype was observed many times. The chain uses TRBV28 and TRBJ1-2, with 7 bases fitting TRBD1. J gave up 5 bases and V 2 bases, and 8 bases lay outside the gene matches. Germline V CDR1 and CDR2: MDHEN, SYDVKM. The CDR3 covers 15 residues. The CDR3 region is CASSLGDSKLYGYTF. The CDR3 DNA reads as TGTGCCAGCAGTTTAGGGGACAGCAAGTTATATGGCTACACCTTC.

On this clonotype itself: It may be a read error: a sequence one base away is much more abundant. The rearrangement uses TRBV2 and TRBJ1-6; no firm D call. CDR1 and CDR2 from the germline V gene are SNHLY and FYNNEI. CDR3 length: 12 residues. Between the trimmed V and J ends, which lost 6 bases and 7 bases, there was a span of 7 bases. This CDR3 reads CASRGDNSPLHF. Written as DNA, the CDR3 is TGTGCCAGCAGGGGAGACAATTCACCCCTCCACTTT. Combining the CDR3 with reference TRBV2 and TRBJ1-6 gives the whole variable domain EPEVTQTPSHQVTQMGQEVILRCVPISNHLYFYWYRQILGQKVEFLVSFYNNEISEKSEIFDDQFSVERPDGSNFTLKIRSTKLEDSAMYFCASRGDNSPLHFGNGTRLTVT.

The chain recombines TRBV29-1 with TRBJ1-1; D gene ambiguous. The CDR3 runs to 9 residues. The V gene's germline CDR1 is SQVTM and CDR2 ANQGSEA. V dropped 6 bases and J dropped 6 bases, with 5 bases sitting between them. CDR3 nucleotide sequence: TGCAGCGTCCTCCCTGAAGCTTTCTTT. This codes for CSVLPEAFF. Filled out from reference TRBV29-1 and TRBJ1-1, the complete variable domain reads SAVISQKPSRDICQRGTSLTIQCQVDSQVTMMFWYRQQPGQSLTLIATANQGSEATYESGFVIDKFPISRPNLTFSTLTVSNMSPEDSSIYLCSVLPEAFFGQGTRLTVV.

This clonotype was seen many times. The rearrangement links TRBV7-2 to TRBJ2-5; 11 nucleotides agree with TRBD2. Looked up from germline, CDR1 is SGHTA and CDR2 is FQGNSA. Trimming took 5 bases from V and 9 from J; bases not matched to a gene: 11. The CDR3 contains 15 residues. CDR3 nucleotide sequence: TGTGCCAGCAGCCTAGGGACTAGCGGACCTTTGGCCCAGTACTTC. It yields the protein CASSLGTSGPLAQYF.

There are many counts of this clonotype. The chain is built from TRBV12-3 or TRBV12-4 and TRBJ1-2; the D is unclear. Trimming cost V 6 bases and J 6 bases, with 14 bases left between them. The CDR3 has 13 residues. The CDR3 DNA reads TGTGCCAGCAGCCCGGCCTCGGACCATGGCTACACCTTC. The encoded protein is CASSPASDHGYTF.

This clonotype was counted ten times or more. This chain uses TRBV7-2 with TRBJ2-5; D is uncertain. From germline, CDR1 is SGHTA and CDR2 FQGNSA. This CDR3 spans 14 amino acids. Deletions cut 2 bases from V and 5 bases from J, with 12 bases between. The CDR3 protein is CASSLIRVSETQYF. CDR3 nucleotides: TGTGCCAGCAGCTTAATTAGGGTGTCGGAGACCCAGTACTTC.

In its sample, this clonotype was seen many times. This chain links TRBV2 with TRBJ1-2; D possibly corresponds to TRBD1 (5 bases). The CDR3 runs 13 residues. From germline, CDR1 is SNHLY and CDR2 FYNNEI. The V and J ends lost 7 bases and 3 bases respectively, with 12 bases between them. CDR3 DNA: TGTGCCAGCAATCCAGGGATGGACTATGGCTACACCTTC. It specifies CASNPGMDYGYTF.

This clonotype came up a few times. The V and J genes are TRBV12-3 or TRBV12-4 and TRBJ2-4; D unresolved. This CDR3 comprises 13 residues. V was shortened by 6 bases and J by 4 bases, with 10 bases between the two germline ends. Written as DNA, the CDR3 is TGTGCCAGCAGCTTAAGTGGGAAAAACATTCAGTACTTC. This codes for CASSLSGKNIQYF.

This chain uses TRBV12-3 or TRBV12-4 with TRBJ1-3; unclear D gene. The CDR3 is 12 residues long. V was shortened by 5 bases and J by 7 bases, with 9 bases between the two germline ends. The CDR3: CASSTSPNTIYF. The CDR3 DNA follows: TGTGCCAGCAGTACCTCACCGAACACCATATATTTT.

Ten or more counts support this clonotype. J is TRBJ2-5 and V is TRBV7-8; TRBD2 aligns across 9 bases. CDR1 and CDR2 (germline): SGHVS, FQNEAQ. This CDR3 contains 16 residues. J was trimmed by 1 base and V by 5 bases; bases with no gene match: 8. The CDR3 DNA follows: TGTGCCAGCAGCCTTCTAGCGGGATGGGGCCAAGAGACCCAGTACTTC. Its protein product is CASSLLAGWGQETQYF.

This clonotype came up a few times. The chain combines TRBV4-1 with TRBJ1-2; a possible D gene is TRBD1 (6 bases). The length of the CDR3 is 15 residues. Trimming pared 3 bases from V and 8 bases from J, leaving 19 bases between. Per germline, CDR1 MGHRA and CDR2 YSYEKL. The CDR3 protein is CASSQDSGDQWGYTF. The DNA for the CDR3 is TGCGCCAGCAGCCAGGATTCAGGGGATCAGTGGGGCTACACCTTC.

Ten or more counts support this clonotype. One end of the junction fails to match germline, which may point to a read error. The chain has TRBV29-1 and TRBJ1-2, with no clear D. CDR1 SQVTM and CDR2 ANQGSEA come from the germline V gene. The CDR3 is 15 amino acids. CDR3 amino acids: CSLDVGQSNNYGYTF. CDR3 DNA: TGCAGCCTTGATGTCGGGCAGTCAAATAACTATGGCTACACCTTC.

The rearrangement links TRBV7-9 to TRBJ1-2; perhaps TRBD1 as D (6 bases). Germline V gene data show CDR1 as SEHNR and CDR2 as FQNEAQ (reference sequence). V lost 5 bases and J lost 0, with 13 bases in between. The CDR3 contains 15 residues. The CDR3 nucleotides are TGTGCCAGCAGCCCACAACAGGGCTCTAACTATGGCTACACCTTC. Amino acid sequence: CASSPQQGSNYGYTF.

This clonotype was found many times. The rearrangement uses TRBV15 and TRBJ2-2; 9 bases fit TRBD2. V dropped 0 bases and J dropped 0; count of bases not matched to a gene: 2. CDR1 is LNHNV, CDR2 YYDKDF, per germline (reference sequence). The CDR3 extends over 17 amino acids. In nucleotides, the CDR3 is TGTGCCACCAGCAGAGAAAGACTAGCGGCGAACACCGGGGAGCTGTTTTTT. The encoded protein is CATSRERLAANTGELFF.